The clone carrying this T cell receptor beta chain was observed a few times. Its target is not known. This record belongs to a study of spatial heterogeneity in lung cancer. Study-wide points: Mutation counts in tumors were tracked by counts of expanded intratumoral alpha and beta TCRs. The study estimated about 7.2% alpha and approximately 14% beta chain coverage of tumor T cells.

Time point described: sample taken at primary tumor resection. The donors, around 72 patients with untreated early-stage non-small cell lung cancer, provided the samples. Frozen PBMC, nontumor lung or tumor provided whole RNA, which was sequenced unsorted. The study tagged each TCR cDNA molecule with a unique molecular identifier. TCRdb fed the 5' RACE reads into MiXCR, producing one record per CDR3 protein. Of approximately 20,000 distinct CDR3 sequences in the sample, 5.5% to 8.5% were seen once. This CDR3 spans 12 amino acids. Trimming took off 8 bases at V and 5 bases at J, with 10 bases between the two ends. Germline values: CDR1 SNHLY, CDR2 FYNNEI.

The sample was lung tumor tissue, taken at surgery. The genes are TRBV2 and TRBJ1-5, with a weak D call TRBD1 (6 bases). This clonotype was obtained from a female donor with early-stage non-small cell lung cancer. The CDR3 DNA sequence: TGTGCCAGCGCTCAGGGGTATCAGCCCCAGCATTTT. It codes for CASAQGYQPQHF.